The TCR beta chain described here comes from a study of blood T cell repertoires in COVID-19. Study background: Acute-phase and convalescent COVID-19 samples originated in the United States, Italy and Spain. In each case, the material was cDNA or gDNA derived from T cells, B-cell-depleted T cells, or PBMCs.

Repertoires were generated with immunoSEQ multiplex PCR, while TCRdb's copy carries only in-frame clones and drops some. Here the sample spans approximately 72,000 clones, roughly nine tenths being singletons. This CDR3 spans 16 amino acids. J gave up 8 bases and V 4 bases, and 10 bases lay outside the gene matches. The germline V gene has CDR1 SGHRS and CDR2 YFSETQ. The sequence was collected from a man aged 60 to 69 with acute or convalescent COVID-19. The rearrangement uses TRBV5-1 and TRBJ2-1; 12 nucleotides line up with TRBD2. The sample was peripheral blood. CDR3 in DNA: TGCGCCAGCAGCCCCGAGACTAGCGGGGGTCGCGATGAGCAGTTCTTC. This gives the protein CASSPETSGGRDEQFF.